The source of this T cell receptor beta chain is a study of control samples from healthy donors and cancer patients. Trimming cost V 0 bases and J 0 bases; bases outside gene matches: 4. CDR3 size: 16 residues. Germline-derived CDR1 and CDR2 are LNHNV and YYDKDF (reference sequence). Only in-frame clones appear in the TCRdb table, and some are missing; sequencing was by immunoSEQ multiplex PCR. The sample shows 180,000 or so clones, 90% to 95% of them seen only once. Sequenced input: blood. The sequence was obtained from a woman in her 30s in good health. The V gene is TRBV15, the J gene TRBJ2-7; 8 bases match TRBD2. CDR3 DNA sequence: TGTGCCACCAGCAGAGATGTAGCGGGGAGCTCCTACGAGCAGTACTTC. Translation gives CATSRDVAGSSYEQYF.